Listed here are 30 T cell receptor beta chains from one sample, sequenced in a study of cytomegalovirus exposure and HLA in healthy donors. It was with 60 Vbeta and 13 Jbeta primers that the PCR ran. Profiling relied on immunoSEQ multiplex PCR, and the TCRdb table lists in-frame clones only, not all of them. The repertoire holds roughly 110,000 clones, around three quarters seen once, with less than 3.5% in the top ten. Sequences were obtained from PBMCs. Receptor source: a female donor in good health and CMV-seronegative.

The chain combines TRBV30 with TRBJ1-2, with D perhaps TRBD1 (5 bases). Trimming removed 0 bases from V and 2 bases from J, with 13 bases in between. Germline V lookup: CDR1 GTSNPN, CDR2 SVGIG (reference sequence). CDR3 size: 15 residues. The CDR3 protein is CAWSVDRDFNYGYTF. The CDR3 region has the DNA TGTGCCTGGAGTGTAGATAGGGACTTCAACTATGGCTACACCTTC. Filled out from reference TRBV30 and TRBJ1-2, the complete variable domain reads SQTIHQWPATLVQPVGSPLSLECTVEGTSNPNLYWYRQAAGRGLQLLFYSVGIGQISSEVPQNLSASRPQDRQFILSSKKLLLSDSGFYLCAWSVDRDFNYGYTFGSGTRLTVV.

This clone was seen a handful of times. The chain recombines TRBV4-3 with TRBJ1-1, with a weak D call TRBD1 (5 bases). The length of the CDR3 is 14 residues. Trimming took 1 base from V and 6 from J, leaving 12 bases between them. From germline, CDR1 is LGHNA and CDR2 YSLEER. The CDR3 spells CASSQVRGTPEAFF. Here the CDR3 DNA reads TGCGCCAGCAGCCAAGTGCGGGGGACCCCTGAAGCTTTCTTT.

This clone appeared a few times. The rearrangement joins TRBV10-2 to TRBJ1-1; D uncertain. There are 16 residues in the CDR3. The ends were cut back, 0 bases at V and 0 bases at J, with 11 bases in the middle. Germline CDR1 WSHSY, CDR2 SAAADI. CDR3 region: CASSESPGRMNTEAFF. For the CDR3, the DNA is TGCGCCAGCAGTGAGTCGCCGGGAAGGATGAACACTGAAGCTTTCTTT.

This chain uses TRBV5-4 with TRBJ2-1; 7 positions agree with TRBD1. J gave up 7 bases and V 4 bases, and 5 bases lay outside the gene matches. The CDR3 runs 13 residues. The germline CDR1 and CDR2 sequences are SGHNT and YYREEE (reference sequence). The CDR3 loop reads CASSRDRRNEQFF. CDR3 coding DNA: TGTGCCAGCAGCAGGGACAGAAGGAATGAGCAGTTCTTC.

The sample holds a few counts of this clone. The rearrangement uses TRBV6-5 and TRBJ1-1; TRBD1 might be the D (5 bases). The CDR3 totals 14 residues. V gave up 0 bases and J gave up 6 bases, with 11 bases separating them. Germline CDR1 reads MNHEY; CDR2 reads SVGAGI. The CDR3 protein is CASSYSAGLAEAFF. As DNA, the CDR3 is TGTGCCAGCAGTTACTCGGCAGGGCTCGCTGAAGCTTTCTTT.

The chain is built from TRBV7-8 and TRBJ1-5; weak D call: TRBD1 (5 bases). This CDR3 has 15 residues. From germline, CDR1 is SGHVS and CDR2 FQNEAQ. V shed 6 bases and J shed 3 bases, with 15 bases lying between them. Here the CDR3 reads CASRPGRDVNQPQHF. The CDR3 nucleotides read TGTGCCAGCAGGCCGGGGAGGGACGTCAATCAGCCCCAGCATTTT.

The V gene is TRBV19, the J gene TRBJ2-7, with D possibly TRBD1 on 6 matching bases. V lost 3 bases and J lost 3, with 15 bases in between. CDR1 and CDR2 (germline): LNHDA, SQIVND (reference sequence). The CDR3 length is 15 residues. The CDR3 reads CASSIIRDNNYEQYF. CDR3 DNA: TGTGCCAGTAGTATCATCCGGGACAACAACTACGAGCAGTACTTC.

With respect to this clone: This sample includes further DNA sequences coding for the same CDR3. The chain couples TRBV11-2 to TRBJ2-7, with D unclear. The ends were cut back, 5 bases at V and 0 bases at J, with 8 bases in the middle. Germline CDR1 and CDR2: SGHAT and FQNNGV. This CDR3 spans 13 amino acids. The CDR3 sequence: CASSLGSSYEQYF. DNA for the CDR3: TGTGCCAGCAGCCTCGGTAGCTCCTACGAGCAGTACTTC.

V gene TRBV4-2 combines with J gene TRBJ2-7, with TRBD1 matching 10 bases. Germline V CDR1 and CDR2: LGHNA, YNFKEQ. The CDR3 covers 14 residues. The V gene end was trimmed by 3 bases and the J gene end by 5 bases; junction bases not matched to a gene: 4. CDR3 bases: TGTGCCAGCAGCCAGGGGACAGGGGTGAACGAGCAGTACTTC. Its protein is CASSQGTGVNEQYF.

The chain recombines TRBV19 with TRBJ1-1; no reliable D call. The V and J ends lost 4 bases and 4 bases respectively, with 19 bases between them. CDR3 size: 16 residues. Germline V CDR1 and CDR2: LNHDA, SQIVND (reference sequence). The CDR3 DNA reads TGTGCCAGTAGTAGTGGCTACAGATCTCTCTCCACTGAAGCTTTCTTT. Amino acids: CASSSGYRSLSTEAFF.

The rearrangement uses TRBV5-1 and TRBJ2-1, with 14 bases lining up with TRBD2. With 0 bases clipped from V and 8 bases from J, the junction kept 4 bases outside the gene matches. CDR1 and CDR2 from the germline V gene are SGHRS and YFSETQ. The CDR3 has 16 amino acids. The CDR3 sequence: CASSLGLAGGQDEQFF. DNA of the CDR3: TGCGCCAGCAGCTTGGGACTAGCGGGGGGGCAGGATGAGCAGTTCTTC.

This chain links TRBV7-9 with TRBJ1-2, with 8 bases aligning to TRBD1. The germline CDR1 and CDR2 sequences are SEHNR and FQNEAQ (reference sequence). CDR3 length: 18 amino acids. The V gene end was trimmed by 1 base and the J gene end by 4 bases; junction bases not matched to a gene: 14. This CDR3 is CASSLEGGQASIPYGYTF. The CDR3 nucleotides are TGTGCCAGCAGCTTAGAGGGGGGACAGGCTTCAATACCCTATGGCTACACCTTC. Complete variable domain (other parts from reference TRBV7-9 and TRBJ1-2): DTGVSQNPRHKITKRGQNVTFRCDPISEHNRLYWYRQTLGQGPEFLTYFQNEAQLEKSRLLSDRFSAERPKGSFSTLEIQRTEQGDSAMYLCASSLEGGQASIPYGYTFGSGTRLTVV.

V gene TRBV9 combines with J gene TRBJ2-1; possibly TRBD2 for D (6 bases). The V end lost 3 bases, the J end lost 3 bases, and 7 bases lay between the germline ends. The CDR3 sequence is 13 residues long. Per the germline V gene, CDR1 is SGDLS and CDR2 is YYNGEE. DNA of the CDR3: TGTGCCAGCAGCGGGGGGGTCTACAATGAGCAGTTCTTC. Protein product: CASSGGVYNEQFF.

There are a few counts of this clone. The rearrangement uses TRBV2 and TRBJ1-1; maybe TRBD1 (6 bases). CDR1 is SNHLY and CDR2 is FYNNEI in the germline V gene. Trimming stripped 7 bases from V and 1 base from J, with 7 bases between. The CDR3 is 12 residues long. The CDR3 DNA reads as TGTGCCAGCAAGGGGGAGAACACTGAAGCTTTCTTT. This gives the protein CASKGENTEAFF.

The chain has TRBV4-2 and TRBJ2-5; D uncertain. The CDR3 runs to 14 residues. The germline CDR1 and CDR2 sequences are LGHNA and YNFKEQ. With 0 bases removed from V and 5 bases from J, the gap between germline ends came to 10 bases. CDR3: CASSQDLLGETQYF. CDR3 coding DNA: TGTGCCAGCAGCCAAGACCTGCTGGGCGAGACCCAGTACTTC.

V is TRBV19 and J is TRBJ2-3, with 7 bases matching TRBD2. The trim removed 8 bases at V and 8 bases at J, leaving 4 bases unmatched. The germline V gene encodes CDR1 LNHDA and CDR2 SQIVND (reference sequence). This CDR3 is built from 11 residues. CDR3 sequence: CASRGRGTQYF. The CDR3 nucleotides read TGTGCCAGTCGGGGGAGGGGTACGCAGTATTTT. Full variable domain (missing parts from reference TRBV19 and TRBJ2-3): DGGITQSPKYLFRKEGQNVTLSCEQNLNHDAMYWYRQDPGQGLRLIYYSQIVNDFQKGDIAEGYSVSREKKESFPLTVTSAQKNPTAFYLCASRGRGTQYFGPGTRLTVL.

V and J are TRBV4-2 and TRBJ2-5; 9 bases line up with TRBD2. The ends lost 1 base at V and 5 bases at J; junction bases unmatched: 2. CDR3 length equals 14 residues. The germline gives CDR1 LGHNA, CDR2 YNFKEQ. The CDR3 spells CASSQGGTSETQYF. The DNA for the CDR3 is TGTGCCAGCAGCCAAGGGGGGACTAGCGAGACCCAGTACTTC.

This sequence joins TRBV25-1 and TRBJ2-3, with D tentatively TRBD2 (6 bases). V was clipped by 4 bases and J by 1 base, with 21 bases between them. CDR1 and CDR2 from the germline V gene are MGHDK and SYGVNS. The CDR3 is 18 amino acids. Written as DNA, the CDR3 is TGTGCCAGCAGTGCCGGGACTCTCCTCCTTGGGGGCACAGATACGCAGTATTTT. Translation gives CASSAGTLLLGGTDTQYF.

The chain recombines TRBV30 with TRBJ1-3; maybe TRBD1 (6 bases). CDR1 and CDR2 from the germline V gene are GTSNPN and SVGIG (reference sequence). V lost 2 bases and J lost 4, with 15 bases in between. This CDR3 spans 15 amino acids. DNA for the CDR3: TGTGCCTGGAGTCGTACAGGGCGTTCCGGAAACACCATATATTTT. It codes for CAWSRTGRSGNTIYF.

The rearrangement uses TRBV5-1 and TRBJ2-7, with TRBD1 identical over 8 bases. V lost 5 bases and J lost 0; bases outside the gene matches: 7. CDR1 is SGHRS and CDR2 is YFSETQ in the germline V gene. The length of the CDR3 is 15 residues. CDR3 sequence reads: CASSRGTGLSYEQYF. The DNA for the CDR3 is TGCGCCAGCAGTAGGGGGACAGGACTCTCCTACGAGCAGTACTTC.

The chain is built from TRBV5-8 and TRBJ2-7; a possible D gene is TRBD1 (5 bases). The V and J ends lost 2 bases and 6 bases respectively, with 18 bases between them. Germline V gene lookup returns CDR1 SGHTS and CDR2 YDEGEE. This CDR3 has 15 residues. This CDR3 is CASSLNRQGLSEQYF. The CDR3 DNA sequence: TGTGCCAGCAGCTTAAATCGGCAGGGTCTCTCCGAGCAGTACTTC.

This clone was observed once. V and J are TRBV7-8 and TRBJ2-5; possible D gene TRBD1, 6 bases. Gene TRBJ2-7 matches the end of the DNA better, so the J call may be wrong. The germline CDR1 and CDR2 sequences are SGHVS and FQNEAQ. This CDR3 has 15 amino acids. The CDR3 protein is CASSPDRPGAYEQYF. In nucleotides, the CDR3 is TGTGCCAGCAGCCCCGACCGCCCAGGGGCCTACGAGCAGTACTTC.

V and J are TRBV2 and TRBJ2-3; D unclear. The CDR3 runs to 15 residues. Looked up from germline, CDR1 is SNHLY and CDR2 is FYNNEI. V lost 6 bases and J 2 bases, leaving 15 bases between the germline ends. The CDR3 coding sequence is TGTGCCAGCAGCGGTACCGTCCTACCCACAGATACGCAGTATTTT. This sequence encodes CASSGTVLPTDTQYF.

The CDR3 coding sequence is TGTGCCAGTAGGGCCTCGGGGGCCGGGGAGCTGTTTTTT. It is translated as CASRASGAGELFF. This sequence joins TRBV19 and TRBJ2-2, with TRBD2 as a possible D gene (6 bases). V was cut by 6 bases and J by 6 bases, with 11 bases left in between. The CDR3 has 13 amino acids. Looked up from germline, CDR1 is LNHDA and CDR2 is SQIVND (reference sequence). Drawing the rest from reference TRBV19 and TRBJ2-2, the complete variable domain is DGGITQSPKYLFRKEGQNVTLSCEQNLNHDAMYWYRQDPGQGLRLIYYSQIVNDFQKGDIAEGYSVSREKKESFPLTVTSAQKNPTAFYLCASRASGAGELFFGEGSRLTVL.

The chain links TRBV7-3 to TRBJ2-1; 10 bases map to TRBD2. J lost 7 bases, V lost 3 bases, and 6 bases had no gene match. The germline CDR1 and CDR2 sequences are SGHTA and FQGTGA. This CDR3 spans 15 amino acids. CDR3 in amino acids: CASSFGWGLANEQFF. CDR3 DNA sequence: TGTGCCAGCAGCTTTGGCTGGGGACTAGCGAATGAGCAGTTCTTC.

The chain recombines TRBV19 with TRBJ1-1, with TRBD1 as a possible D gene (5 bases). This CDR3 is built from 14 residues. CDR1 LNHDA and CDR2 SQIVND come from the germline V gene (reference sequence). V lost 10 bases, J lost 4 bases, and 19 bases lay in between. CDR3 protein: CATRDGAGRTEAFF. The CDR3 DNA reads TGTGCCACCCGCGATGGGGCAGGGCGCACTGAAGCTTTCTTT.

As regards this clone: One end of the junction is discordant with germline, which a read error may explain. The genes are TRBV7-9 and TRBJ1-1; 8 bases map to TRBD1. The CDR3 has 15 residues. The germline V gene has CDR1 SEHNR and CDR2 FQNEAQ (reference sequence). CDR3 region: CSSSLYRGGDTEAFF. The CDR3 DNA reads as TGTTCCAGCAGCTTATACAGGGGGGGGGACACTGAAGCTTTCTTT.

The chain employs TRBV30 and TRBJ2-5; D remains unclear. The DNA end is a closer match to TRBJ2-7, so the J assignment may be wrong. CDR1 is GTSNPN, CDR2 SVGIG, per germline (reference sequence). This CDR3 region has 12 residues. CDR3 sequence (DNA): TGTGCCTGGAGTGTCAACGGTTACGAGCAGTACTTC. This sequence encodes CAWSVNGYEQYF.

The CDR3 spells CASSPYGTSFYGYTF. The CDR3 DNA reads TGTGCCAGCAGCCCCTACGGGACATCCTTTTATGGCTACACCTTC. The gene calls are TRBV13 and TRBJ1-2; D might be TRBD1 (6 bases). V was trimmed by 5 bases and J by 5 bases, leaving 18 bases between them. This CDR3 spans 15 amino acids. Germline CDR1 is PRHDT and CDR2 is FYEKMQ (reference sequence).

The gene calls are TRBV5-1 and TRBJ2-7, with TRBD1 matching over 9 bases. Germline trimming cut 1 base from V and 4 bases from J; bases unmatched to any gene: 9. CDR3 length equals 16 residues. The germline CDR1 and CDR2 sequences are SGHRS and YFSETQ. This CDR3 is CASSLNWDREKYEQYF. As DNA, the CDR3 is TGCGCCAGCAGCTTGAATTGGGACAGGGAAAAGTACGAGCAGTACTTC.